This T cell receptor (beta chain) came from a study of monozygotic twins with inflammatory bowel disease. Turning to this clonotype: What it binds is unknown.

Whole-study findings and limits: IBD patients displayed reduced TCRbeta diversity (inverse Simpson) when set against healthy co-twins.

Germline V lookup: CDR1 MNHEY, CDR2 SVGEGT. This CDR3 has 13 amino acids. A template switching step added UMIs, each with a 6-nucleotide sample barcode. From the 5' RACE reads, TCRdb lists one entry per CDR3 protein and no DNA. The sample has about 350,000 distinct CDR3 sequences; the top ten hold 2% to 2.5%. The clonotype was recovered from a human donor with ulcerative colitis or Crohn's disease, or a healthy co-twin of an affected twin (not recorded which). The chain carries TRBV6-2 or TRBV6-3 and TRBJ2-5; TCRdb's assignment of TRBD1 cannot be checked, as there is no DNA. Sequenced sample: blood. The CDR3 is CASRRRDREVQYF.